This T cell receptor (beta chain) was captured in a study of T cell repertoires in cytomegalovirus infection. Study details: Evidence of both CMV infection and a matching HLA type came from public TCR beta signatures.

TCRdb analysed the reads with MiXCR anew, one entry per CDR3 protein. The data hold some 300,000 distinct CDR3 sequences, with about 9.1% observed a single time. There are many counts of this clonotype. V shed 1 base and J shed 10 bases, with 14 bases lying between them. Germline values: CDR1 MDHEN, CDR2 SYDVKM. This CDR3 spans 15 amino acids. The sequenced sample consisted of PBMCs. This clonotype was sampled from a human donor in good health (CMV status not recorded). Some clones in this sample may be carry-over from other donors' samples. The chain uses TRBV28 and TRBJ1-6; tentative D call: TRBD1 (5 bases). The CDR3 loop reads CASSLSSGARSPLHF. CDR3 bases: TGTGCCAGCAGTTTATCGTCCGGGGCGAGATCACCCCTCCACTTT.